The clone carrying this T cell receptor (beta chain) came up many times. The data belong to a study of blood T cell repertoires in COVID-19. Study as a whole: Samples of COVID-19 (acute and convalescent) were obtained from the United States, Italy and Spain.

The CDR3 consists of 14 residues. Germline V gene sequence: CDR1 SGHTA, CDR2 FQGNSA. V was pared by 1 base and J by 10 bases, with 11 bases between. Profiled with immunoSEQ multiplex PCR; TCRdb holds only in-frame clones, not every one. The sample holds 200,000 to 300,000 clones, 88% seen once. The receptor's source is a man aged 55 to 70 who had recovered from COVID-19. The chain uses TRBV7-2 and TRBJ1-6; D call uncertain. The sample comprised peripheral blood. The CDR3: CASSLEALTSPLHF. CDR3 nucleotides: TGTGCCAGCAGCTTAGAGGCACTAACGTCACCCCTCCACTTT.